This T cell receptor (beta chain) was found in a study of shared clonotypes between healthy human individuals. Across the study: Each donor had three CD4 naive, three CD4 memory, two CD8 naive and one CD8 memory plate.

V was cut by 4 bases and J by 3 bases, with 17 bases left in between. The length of the CDR3 is 15 residues. CDR1 and CDR2 (germline): SGHRS, YFSETQ. The naive CD8 population came from CD45RO-negative cells selected for CCR7, without terminally differentiated effector memory CD45RA+ cells. Donors comprised only Caucasian adults living in Nashville, Tennessee. Some clones are missing from TCRdb's copy, which holds only in-frame ones; the method was immunoSEQ multiplex PCR. The table records about 2 million clones, about 95% of them present only once. A note on this clone: Its specificity is unknown.

Study outcomes and limitations: In the sorted subsets, rarefaction showed sequencing was incomplete despite large depth.

The clonotype originates from a man younger than 30 in good health. The V gene is TRBV5-1, the J gene TRBJ2-7, with D possibly being TRBD2 (5 bases). Sequenced: naive CD8+ T cells sorted from blood. This CDR3 reads CASSESPGTHYEQYF. The CDR3 nucleotides read TGCGCCAGCAGCGAGTCCCCGGGAACCCACTACGAGCAGTACTTC.